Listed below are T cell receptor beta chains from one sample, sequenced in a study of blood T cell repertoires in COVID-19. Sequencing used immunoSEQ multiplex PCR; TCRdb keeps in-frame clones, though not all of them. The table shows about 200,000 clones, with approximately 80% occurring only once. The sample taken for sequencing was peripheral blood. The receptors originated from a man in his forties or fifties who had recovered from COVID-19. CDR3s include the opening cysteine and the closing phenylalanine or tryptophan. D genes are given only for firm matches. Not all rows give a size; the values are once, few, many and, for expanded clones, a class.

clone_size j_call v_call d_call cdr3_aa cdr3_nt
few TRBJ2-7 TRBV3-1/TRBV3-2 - CASSMQGDDYEQYF TGTGCCAGCAGTATGCAGGGTGATGATTACGAGCAGTACTTC
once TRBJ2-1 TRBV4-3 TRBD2 CASSQDSGSWNEQFF TGCGCCAGCAGCCAAGATAGCGGGAGCTGGAATGAGCAGTTCTTC
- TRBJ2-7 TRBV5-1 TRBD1 CASSLAPGQGSYEQYF TGCGCCAGCAGCTTGGCACCGGGACAGGGCTCCTACGAGCAGTACTTC
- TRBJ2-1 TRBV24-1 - CATSGPGTSADEQFF TGTGCCACCAGTGGGCCCGGGACATCGGCGGATGAGCAGTTCTTC
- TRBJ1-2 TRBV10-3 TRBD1 CATGTGSVYGYTF TGTGCCACCGGGACAGGGTCGGTATATGGCTACACCTTC
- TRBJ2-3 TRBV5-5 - CASSKSGSSTDTQYF TGTGCCAGCAGCAAAAGCGGTTCTAGCACAGATACGCAGTATTTT
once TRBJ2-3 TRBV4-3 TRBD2 CASSQRLADSTDTQYF TGCGCCAGCAGCCAAAGACTAGCGGATAGCACAGATACGCAGTATTTT
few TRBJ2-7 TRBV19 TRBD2 CASSLGGSSYEQYF TGTGCCAGTAGTCTTGGCGGGAGCTCCTACGAGCAGTACTTC
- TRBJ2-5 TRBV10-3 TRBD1 CAISEGDRGEKTQYF TGTGCCATCAGTGAGGGGGACAGGGGGGAAAAGACCCAGTACTTC
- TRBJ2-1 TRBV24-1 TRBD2 CATSDFPHAGVTYNEQFF TGTGCCACCAGTGATTTCCCACATGCGGGAGTCACCTACAATGAGCAGTTCTTC
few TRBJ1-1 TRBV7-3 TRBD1 CASSLEGADTEAFF TGTGCCAGCAGCTTAGAGGGGGCGGACACTGAAGCTTTCTTT
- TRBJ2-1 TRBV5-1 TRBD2 CASGEIAGTYNEQFF TGCGCCAGCGGTGAGATAGCGGGAACCTACAATGAGCAGTTCTTC
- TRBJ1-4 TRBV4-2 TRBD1 CASSQDPGTGEFYEKLFF TGTGCCAGCAGCCAAGATCCAGGGACAGGGGAGTTTTATGAAAAACTGTTTTTT
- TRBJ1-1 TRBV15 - CATRGGATEAFF TGTGCCACCAGGGGAGGTGCCACTGAAGCTTTCTTT
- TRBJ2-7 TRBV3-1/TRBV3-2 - CASREVIRDYEQYF TGTGCCAGCCGCGAGGTGATCCGGGACTACGAGCAGTACTTC
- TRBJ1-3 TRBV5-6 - CASSLAGPLGDTIYF TGTGCCAGCAGCTTGGCCGGGCCCCTGGGAGACACCATATATTTT
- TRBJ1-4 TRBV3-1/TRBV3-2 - CASSLRVDNEKLFF TGTGCCAGCAGCCTCAGGGTGGATAATGAAAAACTGTTTTTT
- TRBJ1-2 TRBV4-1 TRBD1 CASSQDQGTGAIYGYTF TGCGCCAGCAGCCAAGATCAAGGGACAGGGGCGATCTATGGCTACACCTTC
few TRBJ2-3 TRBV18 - CASSPGGGDTDTQYF TGTGCCAGCTCACCAGGTGGGGGCGACACAGATACGCAGTATTTT
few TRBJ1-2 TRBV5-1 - CASSLNTVGGNYGYTF TGCGCCAGCAGCTTAAACACGGTCGGGGGTAACTATGGCTACACCTTC
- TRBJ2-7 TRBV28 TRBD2 CASSLAGDSREQYF TGTGCCAGCAGTTTAGCGGGAGACTCGCGCGAGCAGTACTTC
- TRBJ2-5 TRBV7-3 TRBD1 CASSPGTEETQYF TGTGCCAGCAGCCCCGGGACAGAAGAGACCCAGTACTTC
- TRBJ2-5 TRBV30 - CAWSVTYQETQYF TGTGCCTGGAGTGTCACCTATCAAGAGACCCAGTACTTC
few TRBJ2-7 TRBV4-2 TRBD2 CASSQVAGMGYEQYF TGTGCCAGCAGCCAGGTAGCGGGAATGGGATACGAGCAGTACTTC
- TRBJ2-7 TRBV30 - CAWSDRGWEQYF TGTGCCTGGAGCGACCGGGGTTGGGAGCAGTACTTC
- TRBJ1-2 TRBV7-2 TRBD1 CASSQGGGGASGGYTF TGTGCCAGCAGCCAAGGAGGGGGCGGTGCCTCAGGGGGCTACACCTTC
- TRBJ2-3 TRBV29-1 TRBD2 CSVASLAGDMSDTQYF TGCAGCGTTGCTTCCTTAGCGGGAGATATGTCAGATACGCAGTATTTT
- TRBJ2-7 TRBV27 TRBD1 CASRIGPQGAYEQYF TGTGCCAGCAGAATCGGGCCACAGGGGGCCTACGAGCAGTACTTC
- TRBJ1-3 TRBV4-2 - CASSQSTGPGNTIYF TGTGCCAGCAGCCAATCAACAGGGCCAGGAAACACCATATATTTT
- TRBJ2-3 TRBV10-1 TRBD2 CASSELGLDRPDTQYF TGCGCCAGCAGTGAGCTTGGACTAGATCGGCCAGATACGCAGTATTTT
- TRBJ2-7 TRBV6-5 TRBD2 CASRSVGGRYEQYF TGTGCCAGCAGGTCCGTGGGAGGGAGGTACGAGCAGTACTTC
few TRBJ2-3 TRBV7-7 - CASSKLASSTDTQYF TGTGCCAGCAGCAAGCTAGCGTCTAGCACAGATACGCAGTATTTT
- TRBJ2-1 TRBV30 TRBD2 CAWSGLAGYNEQFF TGTGCCTGGTCTGGACTAGCGGGATACAATGAGCAGTTCTTC
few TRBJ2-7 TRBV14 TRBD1 CASSSQGGYEQYF TGTGCCAGCAGCTCACAGGGGGGTTACGAGCAGTACTTC
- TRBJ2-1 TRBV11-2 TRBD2 CASSLAGLAYNEQFF TGTGCCAGCAGCTTAGCGGGACTAGCCTACAATGAGCAGTTCTTC
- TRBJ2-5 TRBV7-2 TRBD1 CASSTGVAETQYF TGTGCCAGCAGCACAGGGGTGGCGGAGACCCAGTACTTC
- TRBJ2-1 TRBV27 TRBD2 CASTRKFPGLVDDEQFF TGTGCCAGCACCCGAAAATTTCCGGGACTAGTCGACGATGAGCAGTTCTTC
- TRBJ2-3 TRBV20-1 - CSASEGTGTDTQYF TGCAGTGCTAGTGAGGGCACGGGCACAGATACGCAGTATTTT
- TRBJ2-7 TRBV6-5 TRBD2 CASSYYITSGYYEQYF TGTGCCAGCAGTTACTACATCACTAGCGGTTACTACGAGCAGTACTTC
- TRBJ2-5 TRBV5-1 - CASSVLGQIQETQYF TGCGCCAGCAGCGTCCTCGGACAGATCCAAGAGACCCAGTACTTC
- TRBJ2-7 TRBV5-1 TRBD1 CASSSTGDRAYEQYF TGCGCCAGCAGCTCGACGGGTGACAGGGCCTACGAGCAGTACTTC
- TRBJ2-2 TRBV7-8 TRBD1 CASSSGTGGTGELFF TGTGCCAGCAGCTCGGGAACAGGGGGAACCGGGGAGCTGTTTTTT
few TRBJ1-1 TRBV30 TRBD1 CAWDPGTGVNTEAFF TGTGCCTGGGACCCCGGGACAGGGGTTAACACTGAAGCTTTCTTT
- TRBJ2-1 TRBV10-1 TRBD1 CASSHPGQGGDEQFF TGCGCCAGCAGCCATCCGGGACAGGGAGGGGATGAGCAGTTCTTC
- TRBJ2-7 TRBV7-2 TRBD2 CASSAGKLAGPKVKQYF TGTGCCAGCAGCGCCGGGAAGCTAGCGGGCCCCAAGGTCAAGCAGTACTTC
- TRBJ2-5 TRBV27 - CASSLYHRETQYF TGTGCCAGCAGTCTCTACCACCGGGAGACCCAGTACTTC
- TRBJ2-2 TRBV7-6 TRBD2 CASSVTSGGNTGELFF TGTGCCAGCAGCGTGACTAGCGGAGGAAACACCGGGGAGCTGTTTTTT
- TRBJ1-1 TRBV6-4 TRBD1 CASSERQGMNTEAFF TGTGCCAGCAGTGAAAGACAGGGAATGAACACTGAAGCTTTCTTT